Below are 21 T cell receptor beta chains sequenced from a single sample in a study of blood T cell repertoires in COVID-19. Profiled with immunoSEQ multiplex PCR; TCRdb holds only in-frame clones, not every one. The sample consists of 95,000 to 150,000 clones, around 86% of them appearing once. The specimen sequenced was peripheral blood. These receptors originate from a man older than 75 with active or convalescent COVID-19.

This clone was detected a few times. The rearrangement joins TRBV6-6 to TRBJ1-2; 7 nucleotides align to TRBD1. The CDR3 length is 20 residues. Germline CDR1 is MNHNY and CDR2 is SVGAGI (reference sequence). Trimming took 5 bases from V and 4 from J; bases not matched to a gene: 25. The DNA of the CDR3 is TGTGCCAGCAGTCCTGGTTCGAAACAGGGGCCAGCACCTGAACCCTATGGCTACACCTTC. Translation: CASSPGSKQGPAPEPYGYTF.

This clone was seen only once. The chain joins TRBV18 to TRBJ2-5; 14 nucleotides align to TRBD2. CDR1 KGHSH and CDR2 LQKENI come from the germline V gene. This CDR3 region has 16 residues. V lost 3 bases, J lost 2 bases, and 2 bases stayed unmatched. This CDR3 reads CASSPRLAGGQETQYF. DNA for the CDR3: TGTGCCAGCTCACCCCGACTAGCGGGAGGGCAAGAGACCCAGTACTTC.

The chain combines TRBV11-3 with TRBJ1-1; TRBD1 is a possible D gene (5 bases). The CDR3 has 16 amino acids. Trimming pared 0 bases from V and 5 bases from J, leaving 16 bases between. Germline CDR1 SGHNT, CDR2 YENEEA. CDR3 region: CASSLDGRGGETEAFF. As DNA, the CDR3 is TGTGCCAGCAGCTTAGATGGGCGCGGGGGAGAGACTGAAGCTTTCTTT.

The chain employs TRBV19 and TRBJ2-3; possibly TRBD1 for D (5 bases). V was shortened by 0 bases and J by 4 bases, with 11 bases between the two germline ends. Germline V gene lookup returns CDR1 LNHDA and CDR2 SQIVND (reference sequence). This CDR3 spans 15 amino acids. In nucleotides, the CDR3 is TGTGCCAGTAGTATAGATCTAACAGGTCCAGATACGCAGTATTTT. It encodes CASSIDLTGPDTQYF.

The V call is TRBV19, the J call TRBJ1-1; 7 nucleotides line up with TRBD1. The ends lost 6 bases at V and 3 bases at J; junction bases unmatched: 10. The CDR3 has 15 residues. CDR1 and CDR2 from the germline V gene are LNHDA and SQIVND (reference sequence). CDR3 DNA: TGTGCCAGTAGCACAGACAGGGCGAGGGACACTGAAGCTTTCTTT. This sequence encodes CASSTDRARDTEAFF. Drawing the rest from reference TRBV19 and TRBJ1-1, the complete variable domain is DGGITQSPKYLFRKEGQNVTLSCEQNLNHDAMYWYRQDPGQGLRLIYYSQIVNDFQKGDIAEGYSVSREKKESFPLTVTSAQKNPTAFYLCASSTDRARDTEAFFGQGTRLTVV.

This clone was seen a single time. The chain combines TRBV5-1 with TRBJ2-7; TRBD2 matches 9 bases. The CDR3 runs 15 residues. Germline V lookup: CDR1 SGHRS, CDR2 YFSETQ. With V trimmed by 4 bases and J by 7 bases, 12 bases remained unmatched. This CDR3 reads CASSARGAGGREQYF. The CDR3 DNA sequence: TGCGCCAGCAGCGCCCGGGGAGCGGGGGGTCGAGAGCAGTACTTC. Full variable domain (remainder filled in from reference TRBV5-1 and TRBJ2-7): KAGVTQTPRYLIKTRGQQVTLSCSPISGHRSVSWYQQTPGQGLQFLFEYFSETQRNKGNFPGRFSGRQFSNSRSEMNVSTLELGDSALYLCASSARGAGGREQYFGPGTRLTVT.

This clone has a handful of counts. This chain links TRBV4-2 with TRBJ2-2; 16 bases are a match to TRBD2. This CDR3 is built from 17 residues. The V gene's germline CDR1 is LGHNA and CDR2 YNFKEQ. With 5 bases clipped from V and 4 bases from J, the junction kept 4 bases outside the gene matches. CDR3 sequence reads: CASSFGTSGRGTGELFF. As DNA, the CDR3 is TGTGCCAGCAGCTTCGGGACTAGCGGGAGGGGCACCGGGGAGCTGTTTTTT.

The rearrangement joins TRBV19 to TRBJ1-6; D uncertain. The CDR3 extends over 14 amino acids. CDR1 and CDR2 (germline): LNHDA, SQIVND (reference sequence). The V end lost 7 bases, the J end lost 5 bases, and 12 bases lay between the germline ends. This CDR3 reads CASIDGQDNSPLHF. Here the CDR3 DNA reads TGTGCCAGTATCGATGGGCAGGATAATTCACCCCTCCACTTT.

The chain carries TRBV28 and TRBJ2-3; 7 bases match TRBD2. The CDR3 totals 15 residues. Germline assignment: CDR1 MDHEN and CDR2 SYDVKM. The trim removed 5 bases at V and 0 bases at J, leaving 5 bases unmatched. Written as DNA, the CDR3 is TGTGCCAGCAGTACGACTAGCAGAAGCACAGATACGCAGTATTTT. This codes for CASSTTSRSTDTQYF.

This clone was counted many times. The chain joins TRBV10-3 to TRBJ1-5; the match to TRBD1 covers 8 bases. Germline V gives CDR1 ENHRY, CDR2 SYGVKD. The CDR3 length is 14 residues. Trimming at V came to 10 bases and at J to 6 bases, leaving 11 bases not matched to a gene. The CDR3 reads CASGVQGASQPQHF. The CDR3 nucleotides are TGTGCCAGCGGGGTCCAGGGGGCCAGTCAGCCCCAGCATTTT.

The chain is built from TRBV9 and TRBJ2-5; D is possibly TRBD2 (5 bases). The CDR3 covers 15 residues. V lost 4 bases and J lost 3, with 16 bases in between. Looked up from germline, CDR1 is SGDLS and CDR2 is YYNGEE. Here the CDR3 reads CASSFRGMGEETQYF. CDR3 coding DNA: TGTGCCAGCAGCTTCCGAGGGATGGGCGAAGAGACCCAGTACTTC.

V gene TRBV6-5 combines with J gene TRBJ1-6; TRBD1 matches at 9 bases. Looked up from germline, CDR1 is MNHEY and CDR2 is SVGAGI. The CDR3 extends over 15 amino acids. V gave up 6 bases and J gave up 5 bases; unmatched junction bases: 5. The CDR3: CASSKTGGNNSPLHF. CDR3 sequence (DNA): TGTGCCAGCAGCAAAACAGGGGGCAATAATTCACCCCTCCACTTT.

This chain links TRBV9 with TRBJ2-7; 7 positions match TRBD1. The V gene's germline CDR1 is SGDLS and CDR2 YYNGEE. The length of the CDR3 is 15 residues. Unmatched junction bases numbered 18, after V lost 3 bases and J lost 12 bases. CDR3 bases: TGTGCCAGCAGCGCTACCGGGACAGCACTCCATGGGGTGTACTTC. Its protein product is CASSATGTALHGVYF.

The chain uses TRBV6-4 and TRBJ1-1, with D perhaps matching TRBD1 (5 bases). CDR1 MRHNA and CDR2 SNTAGT come from the germline V gene. The CDR3 is 13 amino acids. V was trimmed by 4 bases and J by 4 bases, leaving 10 bases between them. The CDR3, as DNA: TGTGCCAGCAGTGCTCAGGGAGGCACTGAAGCTTTCTTT. It translates to CASSAQGGTEAFF.

The chain has TRBV7-7 and TRBJ2-1; 8 bases fit TRBD2. V lost 1 base to trimming and J lost 1 base; unmatched junction nucleotides: 3. This CDR3 contains 16 residues. CDR1 and CDR2 (germline): SSHAT, FNYEAQ (reference sequence). Here the CDR3 DNA reads TGTGCCAGCAGCTTAGGCGGGGGGAATTCCTACAATGAGCAGTTCTTC. Encoded protein: CASSLGGGNSYNEQFF.

This chain uses TRBV21-1 with TRBJ1-1. TRBV21-1 is recorded as a pseudogene. The CDR3 contains 11 residues. The CDR3 DNA reads as TGTGCCAGCAGCAAACTCCCTGAAGCTTTCTTT. Translated: CASSKLPEAFF.

The V gene is TRBV28, the J gene TRBJ2-6, with TRBD1 matching over 10 bases. Per germline, CDR1 MDHEN and CDR2 SYDVKM. J gave up 4 bases and V 7 bases, and 10 bases lay outside the gene matches. The CDR3 covers 17 residues. CDR3 bases: TGTGCCAGCAACTCCGGGACAGGGGCGGTAGGGGCCAACGTCCTGACTTTC. It translates to CASNSGTGAVGANVLTF.

The J gene is TRBJ2-5, the V gene TRBV24-1; a possible D gene is TRBD1 (5 bases). The CDR3 consists of 13 residues. Germline V lookup: CDR1 KGHDR, CDR2 SFDVKD. The V and J ends lost 7 bases and 3 bases respectively, with 11 bases between them. CDR3 amino acids: CATRGRVEETQYF. The CDR3 nucleotides read TGTGCCACCAGGGGCAGGGTCGAAGAGACCCAGTACTTC.

CDR3 DNA sequence: TGTGCCAGCAGCTTATCGGGGTCGACCCTCACCGGGGAGCTGTTTTTT. Translating it yields CASSLSGSTLTGELFF. The V and J genes are TRBV7-3 and TRBJ2-2; TRBD2 might be the D (5 bases). The CDR3 has 16 residues. Trimming left V 2 bases short and J 4 bases short, with 14 bases between. CDR1 is SGHTA, CDR2 FQGTGA, per germline. Supplemented by reference TRBV7-3 and TRBJ2-2, the full variable domain reads GAGVSQTPSNKVTEKGKYVELRCDPISGHTALYWYRQSLGQGPEFLIYFQGTGAADDSGLPNDRFFAVRPEGSVSTLKIQRTERGDSAVYLCASSLSGSTLTGELFFGEGSRLTVL.

The chain uses TRBV3-1 (or the pseudogene TRBV3-2) and TRBJ2-7, with 11 positions matching TRBD2. V trimming: 1 base; J trimming: 3 bases; junction bases outside the gene matches: 2. The CDR3 runs 15 residues. CDR1 LGHDT and CDR2 YNNKEL come from the germline V gene (reference sequence). The chain's CDR3 is CASSQGLAGYYEQYF. The DNA of the CDR3 is TGTGCCAGCAGCCAAGGACTAGCGGGGTACTACGAGCAGTACTTC.

The V gene is TRBV19, the J gene TRBJ1-6, with TRBD1 matching over 7 bases. CDR1 is LNHDA and CDR2 is SQIVND in the germline V gene (reference sequence). The CDR3 runs to 17 residues. V was clipped by 3 bases and J by 10 bases; unmatched bases: 15. The CDR3 coding sequence is TGTGCCAGTAGTATTCGACAGGGTACATCTCTGTACTCACCCCTCCACTTT. Protein product: CASSIRQGTSLYSPLHF.